The next 32 T cell receptor beta chains were all read from a single sample in a study of OX40 agonist ivuxolimab in advanced cancers. The library was generated by the immunoSEQ multiplex PCR assay. The source is immuneACCESS, and TCRdb retained only in-frame sequences with V and J called. Part of the clones is not carried over; for the studies checked, unresolved V genes explain less than half of this, and the remainder is unexplained. The sample table shows 73,000 or so clones, and roughly 86% are seen once. The ten top clones hold over 0.65% of the sample. The sample consisted of CD4+ or CD8+ T cells sorted from blood, taken in a trial of the OX40 agonist ivuxolimab. These receptors were taken from an adult with an advanced solid tumor such as melanoma, head and neck, liver or kidney cancer.

This sequence joins TRBV6-1 and TRBJ2-1, with D possibly TRBD2 on 6 matching bases. V lost 8 bases to trimming and J lost 5 bases, with 19 bases between them. Germline values: CDR1 MNHNS, CDR2 SASEGT. The CDR3 is 15 amino acids. The CDR3 is CASQRGDSGNNEQFF. CDR3 DNA sequence: TGTGCCAGCCAAAGGGGAGATAGCGGAAACAATGAGCAGTTCTTC.

The CDR3 nucleotides are TGTGCCAGCAGAGACGCGGGGGACAATGAGCAGTTCTTC. It encodes CASRDAGDNEQFF. J is TRBJ2-1 and V is TRBV6-5, with 7 bases identical to TRBD2. Germline CDR1 and CDR2: MNHEY and SVGAGI. V lost 6 bases and J lost 5; bases outside the gene matches: 4. This CDR3 region has 13 residues.

The chain employs TRBV4-1 and TRBJ2-5, with TRBD2 matching over 9 bases. The J call may not be correct, given that the DNA end is closer to TRBJ2-7. The V gene's germline CDR1 is MGHRA and CDR2 YSYEKL. The CDR3 length is 18 residues. CDR3 protein: CASSQQGASGTLPYEQYF. Written as DNA, the CDR3 is TGCGCCAGCAGCCAACAAGGGGCTAGCGGGACCCTACCCTACGAGCAGTACTTC.

This chain links TRBV19 with TRBJ2-7; D perhaps matches TRBD2 (5 bases). Between the trimmed V and J ends, which lost 5 bases and 5 bases, there was a span of 19 bases. CDR1 is LNHDA and CDR2 is SQIVND in the germline V gene (reference sequence). The CDR3 extends over 15 amino acids. The CDR3 spells CASSPSSSAGHEQYF. CDR3 in DNA: TGTGCCAGTAGTCCCTCCAGCTCCGCGGGCCACGAGCAGTACTTC. Variable domain in full (rest from reference TRBV19 and TRBJ2-7): DGGITQSPKYLFRKEGQNVTLSCEQNLNHDAMYWYRQDPGQGLRLIYYSQIVNDFQKGDIAEGYSVSREKKESFPLTVTSAQKNPTAFYLCASSPSSSAGHEQYFGPGTRLTVT.

The chain uses TRBV30 and TRBJ1-2; the D gene is possibly TRBD1 (6 bases). Germline CDR1 GTSNPN, CDR2 SVGIG (reference sequence). Trimming stripped 1 base from V and 0 bases from J, with 9 bases between. This CDR3 is built from 14 residues. The CDR3 DNA follows: TGTGCCTGGAGTGGGGACACTTCTAACTATGGCTACACCTTC. Encoded protein: CAWSGDTSNYGYTF.

This chain links TRBV9 with TRBJ1-2; D unclear. The CDR3 extends over 13 amino acids. CDR1 is SGDLS and CDR2 is YYNGEE in the germline V gene. Trimming removed 3 bases at V and 0 bases at J, with 6 bases between. CDR3 DNA sequence: TGTGCCAGCAGCGGACTTGCTAACTATGGCTACACCTTC. It codes for CASSGLANYGYTF.

The chain has TRBV5-1 and TRBJ2-1; D is uncertain. The germline V gene encodes CDR1 SGHRS and CDR2 YFSETQ. V was shortened by 0 bases and J by 7 bases, with 5 bases between the two germline ends. The CDR3 has 12 amino acids. CDR3 nucleotide sequence: TGCGCCAGCAGCTTGGGCCGTAATGAGCAGTTCTTC. Residues: CASSLGRNEQFF.

V is TRBV4-3 and J is TRBJ1-2, with D maybe TRBD1 (5 bases). This CDR3 comprises 14 residues. Germline V CDR1 and CDR2: LGHNA, YSLEER. V was clipped by 0 bases and J by 7 bases, with 12 bases between them. CDR3 sequence reads: CASSQEPGTRGYTF. Written as DNA, the CDR3 is TGCGCCAGCAGCCAAGAACCAGGGACTCGTGGCTACACCTTC.

The rearrangement joins TRBV21-1 to TRBJ1-4. TRBV21-1 is described as a pseudogene. The CDR3 is made up of 16 amino acids. CDR3 protein: CASSKMDGGANEKLFF. CDR3 sequence (DNA): TGTGCCAGCAGCAAAATGGATGGGGGAGCTAATGAAAAACTGTTTTTT.

The genes are TRBV6-1 and TRBJ1-5; 7 bases are shared with TRBD1. The trim removed 1 base at V and 0 bases at J, leaving 9 bases unmatched. Germline lookup yields CDR1 MNHNS and CDR2 SASEGT. This CDR3 spans 18 amino acids. The CDR3 region has the DNA TGTGCCAGCAGTGAAGTTGAAGGGGGCTTCAATAGCAATCAGCCCCAGCATTTT. Its translation is CASSEVEGGFNSNQPQHF.

V usage is TRBV6-1 and J usage is TRBJ1-1; D may be TRBD1 (6 bases). V lost 5 bases to trimming and J lost 7 bases, with 14 bases between them. Germline-derived CDR1 and CDR2 are MNHNS and SASEGT. The CDR3 is 13 amino acids. CDR3 region: CASSKTGAYEAFF. The CDR3 DNA sequence: TGTGCCAGCAGTAAGACAGGAGCTTATGAAGCTTTCTTT.

This clone was seen a single time. This chain uses TRBV20-1 with TRBJ1-3, with D uncertain. The germline V and J ends were trimmed by 6 bases and 10 bases, with 13 bases remaining between them. The germline V gene encodes CDR1 DFQATT and CDR2 SNEGSKA (reference sequence). The CDR3 has 11 amino acids. The chain's CDR3 is CSARAGGTIYF. CDR3 DNA: TGCAGTGCCCGAGCCGGAGGGACCATATATTTT.

The chain has TRBV10-3 and TRBJ2-5, with unresolved D. Trimming cost V 6 bases and J 1 base, with 6 bases left between them. Germline assignment: CDR1 ENHRY and CDR2 SYGVKD. The CDR3 spans 12 residues. The CDR3: CAISPGQETQYF. The CDR3 DNA follows: TGTGCCATCAGCCCGGGCCAAGAGACCCAGTACTTC.

The chain is built from TRBV28 and TRBJ1-5; TRBD1 matches 9 bases. Germline V gene lookup returns CDR1 MDHEN and CDR2 SYDVKM. The V gene end was trimmed by 2 bases and the J gene end by 7 bases; junction bases not matched to a gene: 6. This CDR3 is built from 15 residues. CDR3 coding DNA: TGTGCCAGCAGTTTAAGGGACAGGGTTGACCAGCCCCAGCATTTT. This sequence encodes CASSLRDRVDQPQHF.

This chain uses TRBV6-1 with TRBJ1-3, with D uncertain. Germline loops: CDR1 MNHNS, CDR2 SASEGT. V lost 7 bases and J 4 bases, leaving 11 bases between the germline ends. The CDR3 has 13 residues. CDR3 loop: CASTQAPGNTIYF. The DNA for the CDR3 is TGTGCCAGCACCCAAGCGCCGGGAAACACCATATATTTT.

The chain is built from TRBV5-1 and TRBJ2-3; no firm D call. Germline V gene lookup returns CDR1 SGHRS and CDR2 YFSETQ. The CDR3 loop spans 11 amino acids. The V and J ends lost 2 bases and 2 bases respectively, with 0 bases between them. DNA of the CDR3: TGCGCCAGCAGCTTCACAGATACGCAGTATTTT. This codes for CASSFTDTQYF. Looking up the rest from reference TRBV5-1 and TRBJ2-3 gives the full variable domain: KAGVTQTPRYLIKTRGQQVTLSCSPISGHRSVSWYQQTPGQGLQFLFEYFSETQRNKGNFPGRFSGRQFSNSRSEMNVSTLELGDSALYLCASSFTDTQYFGPGTRLTVL.

Only a few counts were recorded for this clone. The rearrangement joins TRBV10-3 to TRBJ1-5, with a weak D call TRBD1 (5 bases). V was pared by 6 bases and J by 2 bases, with 11 bases between. The germline gives CDR1 ENHRY, CDR2 SYGVKD. The CDR3 runs to 14 residues. The CDR3 sequence is CAIRGGAGNQPQHF. CDR3 nucleotide sequence: TGTGCCATCAGGGGAGGGGCCGGCAATCAGCCCCAGCATTTT.

The chain joins TRBV27 to TRBJ2-3; TRBD2 aligns across 12 bases. Looked up from germline, CDR1 is MNHEY and CDR2 is SMNVEV (reference sequence). The trim removed 3 bases at V and 4 bases at J, leaving 11 bases unmatched. The CDR3 contains 18 residues. In nucleotides, the CDR3 is TGTGCCAGCAGTTTCTTTCTAGCGGGGGGGCCTAGGTCAGATACGCAGTATTTT. Its protein product is CASSFFLAGGPRSDTQYF.

V is TRBV7-8 and J is TRBJ2-5; a possible D gene is TRBD2 (5 bases). In germline, CDR1 is SGHVS, CDR2 FQNEAQ. The CDR3 loop spans 15 amino acids. The ends were cut back, 8 bases at V and 5 bases at J, with 21 bases in the middle. The CDR3, as DNA: TGTGCCAGCCTAGGGCGGCGGTCCGGGGTGGAGACCCAGTACTTC. Its translation: CASLGRRSGVETQYF. The full variable domain, completed using reference TRBV7-8 and TRBJ2-5, is GAGVSQSPRYKVAKRGQDVALRCDPISGHVSLFWYQQALGQGPEFLTYFQNEAQLDKSGLPSDRFFAERPEGSVSTLKIQRTQQEDSAVYLCASLGRRSGVETQYFGPGTRLLVL.

This clone was observed a few times. The V call is TRBV6-6, the J call TRBJ1-5; D is unclear. CDR3 size: 14 residues. V was trimmed by 6 bases and J by 0 bases, leaving 9 bases between them. Germline V gives CDR1 MNHNY, CDR2 SVGAGI (reference sequence). The CDR3 nucleotides are TGTGCCAGCAGGCCCTCAGTTAGCAATCAGCCCCAGCATTTT. This sequence encodes CASRPSVSNQPQHF.

This clone showed up just a few times. As DNA, the CDR3 is TGTGCCAGCAGCTTAGATTTAGGGGCCTGGGGAGCTTTCTTT. It encodes CASSLDLGAWGAFF. The chain has TRBV11-2 and TRBJ1-1; a possible D gene is TRBD1 (5 bases). The CDR3 runs to 14 residues. Trimming took off 0 bases at V and 10 bases at J, with 15 bases between the two ends. CDR1 is SGHAT and CDR2 is FQNNGV in the germline V gene.

V usage is TRBV19 and J usage is TRBJ1-5, with D perhaps matching TRBD1 (5 bases). The V and J ends lost 1 base and 9 bases respectively, with 13 bases between them. The CDR3 loop spans 14 amino acids. Germline CDR1 LNHDA, CDR2 SQIVND (reference sequence). CDR3 sequence (DNA): TGTGCCAGTAGTATAGCGACGGCTGGGGGGCCCCAGCATTTT. Protein: CASSIATAGGPQHF.

With regard to this clone: An end of the junction does not agree with germline; a read error may underlie this. V and J are TRBV7-3 and TRBJ2-3, with D unresolved. The CDR3 covers 13 residues. CDR1 is SGHTA and CDR2 is FQGTGA in the germline V gene. In DNA, the CDR3 is TGTGCCAGCAGCCTAACCCATGGGGATACGCAGTATTTT. Its translation is CASSLTHGDTQYF.

The chain uses TRBV28 and TRBJ2-7; weak D call: TRBD2 (7 bases). V lost 7 bases and J 0 bases, leaving 16 bases between the germline ends. The CDR3 has 15 amino acids. Per the germline V gene, CDR1 is MDHEN and CDR2 is SYDVKM. CDR3 sequence: CASTPRGANSYEQYF. In DNA form, the CDR3 reads TGTGCCAGCACCCCCCGGGGGGCCAACTCCTACGAGCAGTACTTC.

The chain links TRBV6-6 to TRBJ1-1; no clear D. V was trimmed by 6 bases and J by 5 bases, leaving 10 bases between them. The CDR3 has 12 residues. Germline assignment: CDR1 MNHNY and CDR2 SVGAGI (reference sequence). CDR3 amino acids: CASRTGVTEAFF. As DNA, the CDR3 is TGTGCCAGCAGGACCGGGGTTACTGAAGCTTTCTTT.

The rearrangement links TRBV5-1 to TRBJ2-3; 7 bases are shared with TRBD2. Germline V gene sequence: CDR1 SGHRS, CDR2 YFSETQ. The V gene end was trimmed by 0 bases and the J gene end by 4 bases; junction bases not matched to a gene: 2. CDR3 length equals 14 residues. The CDR3 DNA reads as TGCGCCAGCAGCTTGGCGGGGGGAGCAGATACGCAGTATTTT. As protein: CASSLAGGADTQYF.

The rearrangement links TRBV28 to TRBJ1-4; 9 positions match TRBD1. V shed 7 bases, J shed 6 bases, and the junction held 6 bases outside the gene matches. The CDR3 consists of 14 residues. Germline values: CDR1 MDHEN, CDR2 SYDVKM. The CDR3 DNA reads TGTGCCAGCACCATACAGGGGGCGCATGAAAAACTGTTTTTT. Protein product: CASTIQGAHEKLFF.

V usage is TRBV6-6 and J usage is TRBJ2-1; D unclear. The ends were cut back, 7 bases at V and 4 bases at J, with 5 bases in the middle. Looked up from germline, CDR1 is MNHNY and CDR2 is SVGAGI (reference sequence). The CDR3 spans 11 residues. The DNA of the CDR3 is TGTGCCAGCACAGATTACAATGAGCAGTTCTTC. Encoded protein: CASTDYNEQFF.

The sample holds a few counts of this clone. The chain has TRBV6-5 and TRBJ2-7, with D possibly matching TRBD2 (6 bases). The CDR3 extends over 12 amino acids. Germline assignment: CDR1 MNHEY and CDR2 SVGAGI. Trimming removed 6 bases from V and 6 bases from J, with 12 bases in between. The CDR3 sequence: CASSLVGGEQYF. The CDR3 DNA sequence: TGTGCCAGCAGCTTGGTGGGGGGCGAGCAGTACTTC.

This clone appeared once. The V and J genes are TRBV19 and TRBJ1-1, with D unresolved. Trimming took 7 bases from V and 10 from J, leaving 25 bases between them. This CDR3 spans 15 amino acids. Germline assignment: CDR1 LNHDA and CDR2 SQIVND (reference sequence). In DNA form, the CDR3 reads TGTGCCAGTACCCCTCAAGGTGGGAGGGCATTAGGAGCTTTCTTT. It specifies CASTPQGGRALGAFF.

This CDR3 is CATSRDRGTNTEAFF. As DNA, the CDR3 is TGTGCCACCAGCAGAGACAGGGGAACGAACACTGAAGCTTTCTTT. V and J are TRBV15 and TRBJ1-1, with D possibly matching TRBD1 (6 bases). V was pared by 0 bases and J by 1 base, with 9 bases between. The germline gives CDR1 LNHNV, CDR2 YYDKDF (reference sequence). CDR3 length equals 15 residues.

J is TRBJ2-7 and V is TRBV11-2; no firm D call. This CDR3 contains 14 residues. V was trimmed by 5 bases and J by 0 bases, leaving 11 bases between them. CDR1 is SGHAT, CDR2 FQNNGV, per germline. The CDR3 reads CASSPRQVSYEQYF. CDR3 coding DNA: TGTGCCAGCAGCCCCCGCCAGGTCTCCTACGAGCAGTACTTC.